What follows are 11 T cell receptor beta chains derived from one specimen sequenced in a study of blood T cell repertoires in COVID-19. Assay: immunoSEQ multiplex PCR; the TCRdb copy retains only in-frame clones and omits some. The table lists approximately 220,000 clones, around 85% of them singletons. Sequenced input: PBMCs or T cells enriched from blood (not recorded which). Every receptor here comes from a man aged 40-49 years who had recovered from COVID-19.

In this sample, this clone turned up once. The chain couples TRBV7-8 to TRBJ1-5, with D maybe TRBD1 (6 bases). Germline V lookup: CDR1 SGHVS, CDR2 FQNEAQ. The CDR3 is 15 amino acids. Trimming stripped 0 bases from V and 5 bases from J, with 11 bases between. The CDR3 DNA sequence: TGTGCCAGCAGCTTAGCGCGGCAGGGGTATCAGCCCCAGCATTTT. Protein: CASSLARQGYQPQHF.

The chain couples TRBV24-1 to TRBJ1-1; D is unresolved. This CDR3 is built from 13 residues. V lost 3 bases to trimming and J lost 0 bases, with 4 bases between them. From germline, CDR1 is KGHDR and CDR2 SFDVKD. The chain's CDR3 is CATSDTLNTEAFF. Here the CDR3 DNA reads TGTGCCACCAGTGATACACTGAACACTGAAGCTTTCTTT.

The chain employs TRBV2 and TRBJ1-3; D uncertain. Trimming pared 4 bases from V and 3 bases from J, leaving 7 bases between. This CDR3 region has 13 residues. Germline V gene sequence: CDR1 SNHLY, CDR2 FYNNEI. For the CDR3, the DNA is TGTGCCAGCAGTGTGGTGCGTGGAAACACCATATATTTT. Its protein is CASSVVRGNTIYF. The whole variable domain, remainder taken from reference TRBV2 and TRBJ1-3, is EPEVTQTPSHQVTQMGQEVILRCVPISNHLYFYWYRQILGQKVEFLVSFYNNEISEKSEIFDDQFSVERPDGSNFTLKIRSTKLEDSAMYFCASSVVRGNTIYFGEGSWLTVV.

V usage is TRBV6-5 and J usage is TRBJ1-5, with a possible D match to TRBD1 (6 bases). The germline gives CDR1 MNHEY, CDR2 SVGAGI. V lost 10 bases and J 0 bases, leaving 10 bases between the germline ends. The CDR3 is 13 amino acids. The CDR3 DNA reads TGTGCCATCAGGGGCAATAGCAATCAGCCCCAGCATTTT. Translated: CAIRGNSNQPQHF.

This clone was counted once. Other DNA sequences in this specimen translate into the identical CDR3. The chain carries TRBV12-3 or TRBV12-4 and TRBJ1-2; weak D call: TRBD1 (6 bases). V was clipped by 8 bases and J by 4 bases, with 8 bases between them. There are 11 residues in the CDR3. In nucleotides, the CDR3 is TGTGCCAGCTCACAGGGCTATGGCTACACCTTC. The encoded protein is CASSQGYGYTF.

This clone is a singleton in its sample. This rearrangement joins TRBV18 to TRBJ1-5, with D hard to call. Germline V gene sequence: CDR1 KGHSH, CDR2 LQKENI. The V and J ends lost 3 bases and 0 bases respectively, with 9 bases between them. CDR3 length: 15 residues. The CDR3 protein is CASSPAGNSNQPQHF. CDR3 nucleotides: TGTGCCAGCTCACCGGCGGGGAATAGCAATCAGCCCCAGCATTTT.

The chain carries TRBV9 and TRBJ2-1; tentative D call: TRBD2 (6 bases). CDR1 and CDR2 (germline): SGDLS, YYNGEE. The CDR3 totals 16 residues. The germline V and J ends were trimmed by 4 bases and 5 bases, with 19 bases remaining between them. The CDR3 sequence is CASSNGTPLSNNEQFF. Here the CDR3 DNA reads TGTGCCAGCAGCAACGGGACTCCCCTATCAAACAATGAGCAGTTCTTC.

This chain links TRBV5-3 with TRBJ1-1, with D hard to call. TRBV5-3 is recorded as an ORF, its role being uncertain. The CDR3 extends over 17 amino acids. Trimming shortened V by 3 bases and J by 4 bases, and 22 bases separated the two germline ends. CDR3 sequence: CARSSYHRAPRGTEAFF. CDR3 DNA sequence: TGTGCCAGAAGCTCATATCACCGGGCCCCCCGGGGCACTGAAGCTTTCTTT.

The chain recombines TRBV7-9 with TRBJ2-7; no clear D gene. The CDR3 consists of 14 residues. Looked up from germline, CDR1 is SEHNR and CDR2 is FQNEAQ (reference sequence). V was trimmed by 7 bases and J by 5 bases, leaving 18 bases between them. The CDR3 region has the DNA TGTGCCAGCACTCCTACTGCCGGGTTCCACGAGCAGTACTTC. Translating it yields CASTPTAGFHEQYF.

The genes are TRBV13 and TRBJ2-5, with a possible D match to TRBD2 (5 bases). The CDR3 contains 18 residues. CDR1 and CDR2 (germline): PRHDT, FYEKMQ (reference sequence). Deletions cut 0 bases from V and 2 bases from J, with 19 bases between. CDR3 nucleotide sequence: TGTGCCAGCAGCTTAGGCTTGACGGGGTCGAGTGCTCAAGAGACCCAGTACTTC. Encoded protein: CASSLGLTGSSAQETQYF.

The rearrangement joins TRBV18 to TRBJ2-7, with TRBD1 identical over 10 bases. The V segment lost 4 bases and the J segment 3 bases; nucleotides outside the gene matches: 6. The germline gives CDR1 KGHSH, CDR2 LQKENI. The CDR3 runs to 15 residues. The chain's CDR3 is CASSRVTGGGYEQYF. CDR3 bases: TGTGCCAGCTCACGAGTGACAGGGGGCGGCTACGAGCAGTACTTC.